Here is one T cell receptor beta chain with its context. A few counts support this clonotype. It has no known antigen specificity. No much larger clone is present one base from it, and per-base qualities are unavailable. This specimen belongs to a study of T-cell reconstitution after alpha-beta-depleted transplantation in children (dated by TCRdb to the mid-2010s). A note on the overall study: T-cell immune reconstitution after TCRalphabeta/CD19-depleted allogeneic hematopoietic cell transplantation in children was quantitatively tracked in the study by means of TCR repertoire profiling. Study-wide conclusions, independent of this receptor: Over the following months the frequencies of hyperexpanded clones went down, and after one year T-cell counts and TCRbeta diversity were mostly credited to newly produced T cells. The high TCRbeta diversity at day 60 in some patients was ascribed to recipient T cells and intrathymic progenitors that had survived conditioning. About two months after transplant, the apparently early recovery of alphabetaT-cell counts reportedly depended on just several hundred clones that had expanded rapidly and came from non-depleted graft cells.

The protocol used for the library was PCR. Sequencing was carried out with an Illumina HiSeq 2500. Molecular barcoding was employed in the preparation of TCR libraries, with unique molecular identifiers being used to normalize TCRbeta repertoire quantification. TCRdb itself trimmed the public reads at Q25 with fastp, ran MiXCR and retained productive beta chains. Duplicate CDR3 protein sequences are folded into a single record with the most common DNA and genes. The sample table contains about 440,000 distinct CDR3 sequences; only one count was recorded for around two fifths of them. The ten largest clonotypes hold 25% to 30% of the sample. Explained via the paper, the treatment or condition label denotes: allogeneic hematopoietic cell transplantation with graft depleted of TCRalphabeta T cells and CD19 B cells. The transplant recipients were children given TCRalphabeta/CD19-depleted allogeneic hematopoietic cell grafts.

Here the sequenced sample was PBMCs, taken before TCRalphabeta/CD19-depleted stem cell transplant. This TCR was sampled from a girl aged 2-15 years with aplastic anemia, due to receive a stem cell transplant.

The sequenced DNA is TGTGCCAGCACCCCCCCAGGGATAGGCTACACCTTC. This sequence encodes CASTPPGIGYTF. The receptor chain draws on TRBV6-1 and TRBJ1-2; the D region possibly corresponds to TRBD1 (5 bases align). Taken from the germline V gene, the CDR1 and CDR2 loops are MNHNS and SASEGT. Between the V and J ends, shortened by 7 bases and 8 bases respectively, the junction contains 14 bases. CDR3 length: 12 amino acids, cysteine to phenylalanine. Only the CDR3 DNA is retained, 36 bases long and in frame from the first base.